This T cell receptor beta chain stems from a study of shared clonotypes between healthy human individuals (dated by TCRdb to the early 2020s). Some background on the complete study: The cohort included three men and two women between 18 and 49 years of age. To increase sequencing depth and limit assay-specific biases, TCR repertoire library preparation and sequencing were carried out by different laboratories using diverse techniques. For each donor, CD4 naive and CD4 memory were each given three plates, CD8 naive was given two plates, and CD8 memory was given one plate. Blood TCR repertoires of four to six healthy adults were deeply sequenced to estimate repertoire size and the extent of clonotype sharing between individuals. Per donor, leukapheresis produced somewhere between about 0.8 and 9 billion PBMCs.

In regard to this clone: No cognate antigen has been identified for it. No base quality information exists; no much larger clone differs at one position.

Using the deep immunoSEQ assay, multiplex PCR amplified TCR CDR3 regions from genomic DNA. Extracted genomic DNA from each cell subset was distributed evenly across all wells of several immunoSEQ 96-well plates, and each plate was treated as a replicate. For sorted subsets, each replicate PCR was loaded with roughly 0.2 ug genomic DNA, equivalent to 30,000 or so T cell genomes. The purified libraries were quantified using a Qubit 3.0 fluorometer, sized with a Bioanalyzer 2100, and then quantified again using the KAPA Library Quantification kit. Every immunoSEQ 96-well plate was sequenced on a separate single-read 150-cycle Illumina NextSeq 550 flow cell. Regarding the original processing steps: Because the immunoSEQ output included only junctional sequences and no quality scores, the filtering could not be the same as the filtering used for full-length reads. To assign V/J genes and CDR3, sequences were annotated using PyIR, a Python wrapper for IgBLAST v1.9, with IMGT germline references. Reads were removed for weak V/J assignments (E-value above 1e-6), missing CDR3, stop codons, out-of-frame junctions, or ambiguous translated residues. A V3J clonotype was defined by an identical inferred V gene, J gene, and CDR3 amino acid sequence. To compute the percentage overlap between repertoires, the number of shared unique clonotypes was divided by the size of the smaller repertoire. RTK rarefaction, the Chao1 estimator, and Recon v2.1 estimates of unobserved clonotypes were used to assess repertoire richness. Generation probabilities for all TCRbeta clonotypes obtained by the gDNA method from a few donors were computed using OLGA. TCRdb provides this immuneACCESS table in a form limited to in-frame rearrangements. Some clones are lacking; in checked studies, under half of them reflect an unresolved V gene, and why the rest are absent is not known. V and J calls and clone size are those listed in that table; D and trimming were worked out from the DNA. The table for this sample lists more than 2 million clones; approximately 94% of them were counted only once. The ten top clones hold over 0.1% of the sample.

The paper's findings and limits, for the study overall: Rarefaction of sorted-subset datasets indicated incomplete sequencing despite the large sequencing depth. When several donors were compared, the shared fraction of clonotypes was roughly 4.8% for naive CD4, approximately 3.3% for naive CD8, more than 2% for memory CD4, and 0.4% for memory CD8. Compared with non-shared clonotypes, the clonotypes found in all four sorted-subset donors had higher generation probabilities. Based on pairwise subsampling, the degree of clonotype sharing among donors was expected to be affected by sequencing depth. Larger estimated clonotype richness was generally found for naive subsets than for memory subsets. Because the study included only a small number of donors, the genetic and exposure-history diversity represented was limited. Sampling was restricted to blood, and TCR repertoires in tissues likely differ from the TCR repertoires found in blood.

V is shortened by 4 bases, J by 9 bases, and the region joining them spans 22 bases. According to the germline V gene, CDR1 reads SGHNT and CDR2 reads YENEEA. Including the terminal cysteine and phenylalanine, the CDR3 comprises 17 residues. Of the read, only the CDR3 DNA is kept; its 51 bases are in frame from base 1. Donors were healthy HIV-negative adults with no recently reported acute infections or vaccinations. Only Caucasian adults living in Nashville, Tennessee, USA were represented among the donors. Magnetic negative selection was used to enrich CD4+ T cells, after which naive cells were positively selected on CD45RA and the negative fraction became the memory subset. After blood collection by leukapheresis, PBMCs were isolated using Ficoll-Histopaque density gradient centrifugation and then cryopreserved in the vapor phase of liquid nitrogen. Analytical flow cytometry was used to check the purity and quantity of every magnetically sorted T cell population. From each sorted fraction, genomic DNA was isolated and quantified by UV absorbance on a Nanodrop 2000c.

The V gene is TRBV11-3 and the J gene is TRBJ1-6; the D segment could be TRBD1, given 5 matching bases. The clonotype comes from a man younger than 35 in good health. Sequenced material: naive CD4+ T cells sorted from blood. The intended sense of this specimen's cell subset or site label: CD45RA+ positively selected. The CDR3: CASSSLTARKDSSPLHF. The DNA sequence is as follows: TGTGCCAGCAGCTCCCTGACAGCACGAAAAGATAGTTCACCCCTCCACTTT.